The 2 T cell receptor beta chains presented below share a single source sample, sequenced in a study of blood T cells in healthy people across ages. Next came a second PCR, run for about 7 to 12 cycles, which used a sample-barcoded 5' primer along with a J-beta primer mix. MiXCR, run by TCRdb on the 5' RACE reads, gives a single entry per CDR3 protein. The top ten hold 7.9% of the sample, which has around 1.5 million distinct CDR3 sequences, 35% to 45% seen once. Sequences were obtained from blood. The receptors here all came from a woman under 30 in good health.

The chain couples TRBV20-1 to TRBJ2-7; D remains ambiguous. CDR3 length: 13 amino acids. V was clipped by 0 bases and J by 6 bases, with 12 bases between them. Germline V gives CDR1 DFQATT, CDR2 SNEGSKA (reference sequence). Written as DNA, the CDR3 is TGCAGTGCTAGAGAAGCTTTGGCCCGCGAGCAGTACTTC. It yields the protein CSAREALAREQYF.

In the case of this clonotype: This clone may be a read error of a much larger clone one base away. The V and J genes are TRBV4-1 and TRBJ2-4, with D maybe TRBD1 (6 bases). The end of the DNA fits TRBJ2-7 better, so the J call may be wrong. The CDR3 consists of 13 residues. Germline CDR1 and CDR2: MGHRA and YSYEKL. The CDR3 loop reads CANSQADSYEQYF. CDR3 DNA sequence: TGCGCCAACAGCCAGGCGGACAGCTACGAGCAGTACTTC.